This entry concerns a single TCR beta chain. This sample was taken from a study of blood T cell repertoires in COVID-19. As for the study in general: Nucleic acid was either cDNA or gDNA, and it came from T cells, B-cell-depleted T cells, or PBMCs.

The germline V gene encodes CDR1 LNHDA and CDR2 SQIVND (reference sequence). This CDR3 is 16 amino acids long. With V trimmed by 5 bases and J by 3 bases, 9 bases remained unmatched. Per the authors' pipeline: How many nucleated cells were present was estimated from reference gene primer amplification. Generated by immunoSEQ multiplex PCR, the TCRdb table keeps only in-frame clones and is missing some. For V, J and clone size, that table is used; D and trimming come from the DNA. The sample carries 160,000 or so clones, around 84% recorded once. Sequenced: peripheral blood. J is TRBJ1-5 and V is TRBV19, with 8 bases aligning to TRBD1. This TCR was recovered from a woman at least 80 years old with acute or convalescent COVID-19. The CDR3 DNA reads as TGTGCCAGTAGTCGCCAGGGGGCAATAACCAATCAGCCCCAGCATTTT. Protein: CASSRQGAITNQPQHF.